The 14 T cell receptor beta chains reported below all come from one sample, sequenced in a study of Tregs in tolerant kidney transplant recipients. The nonmyeloablative bone marrow transplants came from related graft donors, with transient mixed chimerism. Profiling relied on immunoSEQ multiplex PCR, and the TCRdb table lists in-frame clones only, not all of them. This table holds about 81,000 clones, over 75% found once. Sequencing was performed on CD4+ T cells from blood (PBMCs), taken 24 months after the transplant. The receptors shown here come from a human patient who received a combined kidney and bone marrow transplant. The graft donor may account for some of the T cells.

Here the CDR3 reads CASSFGGPQDEQYF. DNA for the CDR3: TGTGCCAGCAGTTTCGGAGGGCCGCAGGACGAGCAGTACTTC. The chain uses TRBV6-6 and TRBJ2-7; D possibly corresponds to TRBD2 (6 bases). The CDR3 sequence is 14 residues long. Germline lookup yields CDR1 MNHNY and CDR2 SVGAGI (reference sequence). Between the trimmed V and J ends, which lost 4 bases and 5 bases, there was a span of 15 bases.

The chain is built from TRBV6-1 and TRBJ1-2; D possibly corresponds to TRBD1 (5 bases). V was cut by 1 base and J by 7 bases, with 10 bases left in between. Germline loops: CDR1 MNHNS, CDR2 SASEGT. This CDR3 has 13 amino acids. CDR3 in DNA: TGTGCCAGCAGTGAAGTGGGGGGTATTGGCTACACCTTC. It encodes CASSEVGGIGYTF.

V and J are TRBV9 and TRBJ2-3, with 7 bases fitting TRBD1. The J segment lost 0 bases and the V segment lost 4 bases, leaving 5 bases of the junction unmatched. Germline V gene data show CDR1 as SGDLS and CDR2 as YYNGEE. There are 15 residues in the CDR3. CDR3 DNA: TGTGCCAGCAGCCTCAGACAGGGAAGCACAGATACGCAGTATTTT. It yields the protein CASSLRQGSTDTQYF.

The CDR3 bases are TGTGCCAGCAGCTTAGGCTCCCTACCCCGTTCCTACACAGATACGCAGTATTTT. Protein: CASSLGSLPRSYTDTQYF. The gene calls are TRBV7-7 and TRBJ2-3; D unclear. V shed 1 base and J shed 2 bases, with 19 bases lying between them. The germline gives CDR1 SSHAT, CDR2 FNYEAQ (reference sequence). The CDR3 consists of 18 residues.

The chain has TRBV7-2 and TRBJ1-4; D possibly corresponds to TRBD1 (5 bases). Germline V gene data show CDR1 as SGHTA and CDR2 as FQGNSA. This CDR3 has 15 residues. The V end was cut by 6 bases, the J end by 5 bases, with 16 bases between. CDR3 sequence: CASSFQGSVNEKLFF. CDR3 coding DNA: TGTGCCAGCAGTTTCCAGGGTTCGGTAAATGAAAAACTGTTTTTT.

The chain couples TRBV7-9 to TRBJ2-1; TRBD1 matches 7 bases. The CDR3 consists of 17 residues. Germline loops: CDR1 SEHNR, CDR2 FQNEAQ (reference sequence). Germline trimming cut 1 base from V and 3 bases from J; bases unmatched to any gene: 9. The CDR3 sequence is CASSLEGGDFIYNEQFF. As DNA, the CDR3 is TGTGCCAGCAGCTTAGAAGGGGGCGATTTCATCTACAATGAGCAGTTCTTC.

The V gene is TRBV5-1, the J gene TRBJ2-3; TRBD1 matches at 11 bases. Unmatched junction bases numbered 6, after V lost 0 bases and J lost 6 bases. CDR3 length equals 16 residues. Looked up from germline, CDR1 is SGHRS and CDR2 is YFSETQ. The CDR3 region has the DNA TGCGCCAGCAGCTTGGGAGGACAGGGGGCGCGGGATACGCAGTATTTT. It codes for CASSLGGQGARDTQYF.

The rearrangement joins TRBV6-5 to TRBJ1-2, with 7 bases matching TRBD1. The CDR3 loop spans 15 amino acids. V dropped 0 bases and J dropped 4; count of bases not matched to a gene: 5. Germline loops: CDR1 MNHEY, CDR2 SVGAGI. In nucleotides, the CDR3 is TGTGCCAGCAGTTACTCGACAACAGGGGCCTATGGCTACACCTTC. As protein: CASSYSTTGAYGYTF.

The chain couples TRBV6-5 to TRBJ2-1; tentatively, D is TRBD2 (6 bases). V lost 3 bases, J lost 1 base, and 7 bases lay in between. Germline CDR1 MNHEY, CDR2 SVGAGI. The CDR3 is 14 amino acids. The DNA for the CDR3 is TGTGCCAGCAGTTATAGCGGATCCTACAATGAGCAGTTCTTC. Residues: CASSYSGSYNEQFF.

The genes are TRBV5-1 and TRBJ2-1, with TRBD2 identical over 14 bases. V lost 0 bases to trimming and J lost 9 bases; unmatched junction nucleotides: 2. CDR1 and CDR2 from the germline V gene are SGHRS and YFSETQ. The CDR3 spans 15 residues. The CDR3 region has the DNA TGCGCCAGCAGCTTGGCGGGGACTAGCGGGAGTGAGCAGTTCTTC. Protein product: CASSLAGTSGSEQFF.

This clone is a singleton in its sample. V gene TRBV5-8 combines with J gene TRBJ2-7, with 10 bases lining up with TRBD2. CDR3 length: 16 amino acids. Germline assignment: CDR1 SGHTS and CDR2 YDEGEE. The trim removed 1 base at V and 2 bases at J, leaving 6 bases unmatched. Written as DNA, the CDR3 is TGTGCCAGCAGCTTGCTTAGGACTAGCGGCGCCTACGAGCAGTACTTC. It codes for CASSLLRTSGAYEQYF.

The V call is TRBV4-3, the J call TRBJ2-3; 14 bases align to TRBD2. The CDR3 covers 20 residues. V gave up 4 bases and J gave up 4 bases; unmatched junction bases: 16. The V gene's germline CDR1 is LGHNA and CDR2 YSLEER. Here the CDR3 DNA reads TGCGCCAGCAGCCTGAAGGGACTAGCGGGGGCACGGATACACTCAGATACGCAGTATTTT. It specifies CASSLKGLAGARIHSDTQYF.

The chain links TRBV29-1 to TRBJ2-1; D perhaps matches TRBD2 (5 bases). Germline values: CDR1 SQVTM, CDR2 ANQGSEA. The CDR3 spans 13 residues. V gave up 4 bases and J gave up 0 bases, with 7 bases separating them. CDR3 loop: CSVGTSSYNEQFF. In DNA form, the CDR3 reads TGCAGCGTTGGCACTAGCTCCTACAATGAGCAGTTCTTC.

The chain employs TRBV5-1 and TRBJ2-3; TRBD1 agrees at 8 bases. From germline, CDR1 is SGHRS and CDR2 YFSETQ. This CDR3 is built from 16 residues. V trimming: 4 bases; J trimming: 0 bases; junction bases outside the gene matches: 7. CDR3 residues: CASSLHGQGSTDTQYF. The CDR3 DNA reads TGCGCCAGCAGCCTCCATGGACAGGGTAGCACAGATACGCAGTATTTT. Full variable domain (remainder filled in from reference TRBV5-1 and TRBJ2-3): KAGVTQTPRYLIKTRGQQVTLSCSPISGHRSVSWYQQTPGQGLQFLFEYFSETQRNKGNFPGRFSGRQFSNSRSEMNVSTLELGDSALYLCASSLHGQGSTDTQYFGPGTRLTVL.